This T cell receptor beta chain stems from a study of T cells in Graves' hyperthyroidism and ophthalmopathy. This clonotype appeared many times. The antigen is undetermined. TCR beta CDR3 regions were amplified from RNA. Carried out on the TCR CDR3, a first-round RT-PCR used the HTBI primer set. Via MiXCR, TCRdb re-called the multiplex PCR reads, giving one row per CDR3 protein. The table records around 100,000 distinct CDR3 sequences, over 45% of them present only once. Study-wide points: Model predictions of ophthalmopathy came a median about 6.3 months before onset.

V lost 3 bases, J lost 9 bases, and 15 bases stayed unmatched. The CDR3 covers 17 residues. Germline-derived CDR1 and CDR2 are SGHRS and YFSETQ. No ophthalmopathy progression within 18 months constituted stable Graves' hyperthyroidism. The authors took PBMCs from 8 to 10 ml fresh peripheral blood. V usage is TRBV5-1 and J usage is TRBJ1-6, with 7 bases lining up with TRBD1. Sequencing input: blood. The sequence was collected from a man aged 35 to 55 with Graves' hyperthyroidism. The CDR3: CASSSGNRDSGFSPLHF. The CDR3 DNA reads as TGCGCCAGCAGCTCAGGAAATCGGGACAGTGGATTTTCACCCCTCCACTTT.